This paragraph covers one T cell receptor (beta chain) sequence. The sample originates from a study of cytomegalovirus exposure and HLA in healthy donors. The PCR made use of 60 Vbeta and 13 Jbeta primers. Profiling relied on immunoSEQ multiplex PCR, and the TCRdb table lists in-frame clones only, not all of them. The table lists about 120,000 clones, over 70% of them singletons. V lost 7 bases, J lost 8 bases, and 11 bases lay in between. This CDR3 is 12 amino acids long. In germline, CDR1 is MDHEN, CDR2 SYDVKM. This chain links TRBV28 with TRBJ1-4, with D hard to call. The clonotype was recovered from a female donor in good health and CMV-seropositive. Sequencing used PBMCs. The CDR3 DNA sequence: TGTGCCAGCAACGAAGCCGAGGAAAAACTGTTTTTT. Translating it yields CASNEAEEKLFF.